Listed here are 29 T cell receptor beta chains from one sample, sequenced in a study of T cell responses to AZD1222 COVID-19 vaccine. Assay: immunoSEQ multiplex PCR; the TCRdb copy retains only in-frame clones and omits some. The repertoire holds about 130,000 clones, less than 95% seen once, with about 4.3% in the top ten. Sequences were derived from peripheral blood, sampled on day 0 of MenACWY control vaccination. These receptors were collected from an adult in good health.

CDR3 DNA: TGCGCCAGCCCCCAGGACTCTGGAAACACCATATATTTT. Translated, it gives CASPQDSGNTIYF. The chain has TRBV10-1 and TRBJ1-3; D unclear. Looked up from germline, CDR1 is WNHNN and CDR2 is SYGVQD (reference sequence). V was pared by 8 bases and J by 0 bases, with 8 bases between. The CDR3 spans 13 residues.

V usage is TRBV28 and J usage is TRBJ2-2; tentative D call: TRBD2 (5 bases). Trimming took 2 bases from V and 5 from J, leaving 12 bases between them. Germline V gene lookup returns CDR1 MDHEN and CDR2 SYDVKM. The CDR3 is made up of 15 amino acids. The DNA of the CDR3 is TGTGCCAGCAGTTTAGTTCTAGCAGGAACCGGGGAGCTGTTTTTT. Its protein product is CASSLVLAGTGELFF.

The rearrangement links TRBV7-6 to TRBJ2-5; possibly TRBD2 for D (6 bases). CDR3 length: 17 residues. Trimming stripped 1 base from V and 4 bases from J, with 19 bases between. The germline gives CDR1 SGHVS, CDR2 FNYEAQ. The DNA for the CDR3 is TGTGCCAGCAGCTTAGAGGCCGGGACCCTGGAGGGAGAGACCCAGTACTTC. Translating it yields CASSLEAGTLEGETQYF.

The CDR3 here is CASSYKTGDGYTF. The DNA for the CDR3 is TGTGCCAGCAGCTATAAAACAGGGGACGGCTACACCTTC. The chain uses TRBV4-2 and TRBJ1-2, with 7 positions matching TRBD1. The ends lost 5 bases at V and 8 bases at J; junction bases unmatched: 8. CDR3 length: 13 amino acids. The germline V gene has CDR1 LGHNA and CDR2 YNFKEQ.

The CDR3 bases are TGCGCCAGCAGTTGGGCAGGGGAAAACGAGCAGTACTTC. It is translated as CASSWAGENEQYF. The V gene is TRBV5-1, the J gene TRBJ2-7; the D gene is possibly TRBD1 (6 bases). Trimming removed 5 bases at V and 5 bases at J, with 14 bases between. The CDR3 spans 13 residues. The germline CDR1 and CDR2 sequences are SGHRS and YFSETQ.

This chain links TRBV7-2 with TRBJ1-3; D is ambiguous. This CDR3 has 15 residues. From germline, CDR1 is SGHTA and CDR2 FQGNSA. Trimming took 1 base from V and 4 from J, leaving 11 bases between them. CDR3 bases: TGTGCCAGCAGCTTAGTAGGGAGTGGCGGAAACACCATATATTTT. Translated: CASSLVGSGGNTIYF.

Worth noting for this clone: In this CDR3 the conserved last residue, phenylalanine or tryptophan, is missing, so a read error is likely. The genes are TRBV9 and TRBJ1-2; TRBD1 might be the D (5 bases). CDR3 size: 15 residues. The germline V gene encodes CDR1 SGDLS and CDR2 YYNGEE. V was clipped by 4 bases and J by 6 bases, with 19 bases between them. The CDR3 spells CASSPRTQAPDGYTL. The CDR3 DNA follows: TGTGCCAGCAGCCCCCGGACACAAGCTCCTGATGGCTACACCCTC.

The chain joins TRBV11-2 to TRBJ2-5; D uncertain. Germline V lookup: CDR1 SGHAT, CDR2 FQNNGV. The CDR3 runs to 15 residues. Trimming stripped 8 bases from V and 0 bases from J, with 16 bases between. This CDR3 reads CASSRNLDHQETQYF. CDR3 coding DNA: TGTGCCAGCTCGCGAAACCTTGATCACCAAGAGACCCAGTACTTC.

The rearrangement joins TRBV4-2 to TRBJ1-4; TRBD1 matches 8 bases. The ends lost 0 bases at V and 8 bases at J; junction bases unmatched: 5. CDR3 length: 15 amino acids. Per germline, CDR1 LGHNA and CDR2 YNFKEQ. The CDR3 loop reads CASSQESRGQEKLFF. The CDR3 region has the DNA TGTGCCAGCAGCCAAGAGTCCAGGGGGCAAGAAAAACTGTTTTTT.

The chain links TRBV30 to TRBJ1-1; D unclear. V was shortened by 4 bases and J by 5 bases, with 14 bases between the two germline ends. Germline CDR1 is GTSNPN and CDR2 is SVGIG (reference sequence). The CDR3 consists of 13 residues. CDR3: CAWMSPGITEAFF. The CDR3 nucleotides read TGTGCCTGGATGAGTCCGGGTATAACTGAAGCTTTCTTT.

The V and J genes are TRBV7-9 and TRBJ2-1, with 12 bases identical to TRBD2. Germline CDR1 and CDR2: SEHNR and FQNEAQ (reference sequence). The CDR3 runs 15 residues. Trimming cost V 6 bases and J 6 bases; bases outside gene matches: 6. For the CDR3, the DNA is TGTGCCAGCAGTCCGACTAGCGGGAGTTTCAATGAGCAGTTCTTC. Translating it yields CASSPTSGSFNEQFF. The variable domain in full, completed from reference TRBV7-9 and TRBJ2-1, reads DTGVSQNPRHKITKRGQNVTFRCDPISEHNRLYWYRQTLGQGPEFLTYFQNEAQLEKSRLLSDRFSAERPKGSFSTLEIQRTEQGDSAMYLCASSPTSGSFNEQFFGPGTRLTVL.

The rearrangement links TRBV18 to TRBJ1-2; D is unresolved. The CDR3 consists of 13 residues. Looked up from germline, CDR1 is KGHSH and CDR2 is LQKENI. V was cut by 0 bases and J by 8 bases, with 10 bases left in between. CDR3 DNA sequence: TGTGCCAGCTCACCACCGGGTCGCTGGGGCTACACCTTC. The encoded protein is CASSPPGRWGYTF.

This sequence joins TRBV20-1 and TRBJ2-2, with D unclear. This CDR3 contains 11 residues. The germline V gene has CDR1 DFQATT and CDR2 SNEGSKA (reference sequence). The V and J ends lost 7 bases and 1 base respectively, with 4 bases between them. The CDR3 DNA reads TGCAGTGTTTTGAACACCGGGGAGCTGTTTTTT. Protein product: CSVLNTGELFF.

This clone was seen once. This sequence joins TRBV9 and TRBJ2-6; D is unclear. V was pared by 4 bases and J by 2 bases, with 7 bases between. The CDR3 has 14 amino acids. The germline V gene encodes CDR1 SGDLS and CDR2 YYNGEE. CDR3 sequence reads: CASSPKPGANVLTF. The DNA of the CDR3 is TGTGCCAGCAGCCCCAAACCTGGGGCCAACGTCCTGACTTTC. The full variable domain, rest sourced from reference TRBV9 and TRBJ2-6, is DSGVTQTPKHLITATGQRVTLRCSPRSGDLSVYWYQQSLDQGLQFLIQYYNGEERAKGNILERFSAQQFPDLHSELNLSSLELGDSALYFCASSPKPGANVLTFGAGSRLTVL.

The chain recombines TRBV29-1 with TRBJ2-5; D not resolved. V lost 2 bases and J lost 2, with 0 bases in between. The CDR3 totals 10 residues. Germline values: CDR1 SQVTM, CDR2 ANQGSEA. The CDR3 DNA is TGCAGCGTTGAACAAGAGACCCAGTACTTC. Translation gives CSVEQETQYF.

CDR3 protein: CASSFGQGLGEQYF. In DNA form, the CDR3 reads TGTGCCAGCAGCTTTGGACAGGGTCTGGGCGAGCAGTACTTC. The chain has TRBV12-1 and TRBJ2-7; TRBD1 is the table's D call and was not checked against the DNA. TRBV12-1 constitutes a pseudogene. This CDR3 region has 14 residues.

CDR3 DNA: TGTGCCAGTAGGGAGACTAGCGGGAGTCCGGAGACCCAGTACTTC. Translated: CASRETSGSPETQYF. The V call is TRBV19, the J call TRBJ2-5, with 12 nucleotides matching TRBD2. Germline CDR1 reads LNHDA; CDR2 reads SQIVND (reference sequence). J was trimmed by 5 bases and V by 6 bases; bases with no gene match: 7. The CDR3 loop spans 15 amino acids. Together with reference TRBV19 and TRBJ2-5, the CDR3 gives the full variable domain: DGGITQSPKYLFRKEGQNVTLSCEQNLNHDAMYWYRQDPGQGLRLIYYSQIVNDFQKGDIAEGYSVSREKKESFPLTVTSAQKNPTAFYLCASRETSGSPETQYFGPGTRLLVL.

The chain combines TRBV2 with TRBJ1-6, with 10 bases that match TRBD1. The CDR3 runs to 15 residues. The germline V gene has CDR1 SNHLY and CDR2 FYNNEI. Trimming at V came to 6 bases and at J to 3 bases, leaving 2 bases not matched to a gene. The CDR3 DNA follows: TGTGCCAGCAGGGACAGGGGGAGCTATAATTCACCCCTCCACTTT. It encodes CASRDRGSYNSPLHF.

The CDR3: CASSPFRQPQHF. CDR3 nucleotide sequence: TGCGCCAGCAGTCCCTTTAGGCAGCCCCAGCATTTT. This chain joins TRBV10-1 and TRBJ1-5; D is unresolved. The germline V gene encodes CDR1 WNHNN and CDR2 SYGVQD (reference sequence). This CDR3 comprises 12 residues. The V gene lost 5 bases and the J gene lost 7 bases, with 9 bases spanning the gap.

This clone was found once. This chain links TRBV3-1 (or the pseudogene TRBV3-2) with TRBJ2-2, with 7 bases that match TRBD1. The CDR3 spans 17 residues. Unmatched junction bases numbered 11, after V lost 4 bases and J lost 3 bases. Germline V gene data show CDR1 as LGHDT and CDR2 as YNNKEL (reference sequence). Here the CDR3 reads CASSRGQDRSYTGELFF. The CDR3 DNA reads TGTGCCAGCAGCCGAGGACAGGACCGAAGCTACACCGGGGAGCTGTTTTTT.

This chain links TRBV7-3 with TRBJ2-1; 7 bases match TRBD2. The CDR3 contains 17 residues. V was clipped by 5 bases and J by 1 base; unmatched bases: 11. Germline values: CDR1 SGHTA, CDR2 FQGTGA. CDR3 residues: CASSPRPGLLSYNEQFF. The CDR3, as DNA: TGTGCCAGCAGCCCGAGGCCGGGACTACTTTCCTACAATGAGCAGTTCTTC.

The chain recombines TRBV6-1 with TRBJ2-7, with D tentatively TRBD2 (6 bases). This CDR3 contains 16 residues. The germline V gene has CDR1 MNHNS and CDR2 SASEGT. Trimming left V 4 bases short and J 0 bases short, with 16 bases between. The CDR3 nucleotides read TGTGCCAGCAGTGGTATCGGGACTCTGTACTCCTACGAGCAGTACTTC. Its translation: CASSGIGTLYSYEQYF.

This sequence joins TRBV18 and TRBJ1-1; D perhaps matches TRBD1 (5 bases). V gave up 5 bases and J gave up 1 base, with 17 bases separating them. CDR3 size: 16 residues. Germline-derived CDR1 and CDR2 are KGHSH and LQKENI. The CDR3 sequence is CASSSKDRDGNTEAFF. The CDR3 bases are TGTGCCAGCTCATCAAAAGATCGGGACGGGAACACTGAAGCTTTCTTT.

This chain joins TRBV6-5 and TRBJ2-1, with 9 bases matching TRBD2. CDR1 MNHEY and CDR2 SVGAGI come from the germline V gene. The CDR3 loop spans 14 amino acids. V lost 5 bases and J lost 3; bases outside the gene matches: 2. The CDR3 sequence is CASSLAGNYNEQFF. CDR3 bases: TGTGCCAGCAGTCTAGCGGGGAACTACAATGAGCAGTTCTTC.

This sequence joins TRBV7-8 and TRBJ2-7, with 11 bases that match TRBD2. CDR3 length: 16 amino acids. J was trimmed by 5 bases and V by 3 bases; bases with no gene match: 9. Germline V gene lookup returns CDR1 SGHVS and CDR2 FQNEAQ. The CDR3 sequence is CASSLTLAGGTHEQYF. The DNA for the CDR3 is TGTGCCAGCAGCTTGACGCTAGCGGGAGGTACCCACGAGCAGTACTTC.

This chain connects TRBV4-2 to TRBJ1-4, with D possibly matching TRBD1 (6 bases). The CDR3 is made up of 17 amino acids. Germline V gene lookup returns CDR1 LGHNA and CDR2 YNFKEQ. V was pared by 5 bases and J by 2 bases, with 18 bases between. The CDR3 coding sequence is TGTGCCAGCAGCTACGTACAGGGCTCTAGTACTAATGAAAAACTGTTTTTT. It is translated as CASSYVQGSSTNEKLFF.

The genes are TRBV6-4 and TRBJ2-2; 11 nucleotides align to TRBD2. The CDR3 extends over 16 amino acids. V was pared by 2 bases and J by 1 base, with 0 bases of the junction left unmatched. The germline V gene encodes CDR1 MRHNA and CDR2 SNTAGT. CDR3 residues: CASSDGTSGNTGELFF. CDR3 DNA: TGTGCCAGCAGTGACGGGACTAGCGGGAACACCGGGGAGCTGTTTTTT.

V gene TRBV7-2 combines with J gene TRBJ1-1; D ambiguous. The CDR3 length is 13 residues. Trimming stripped 3 bases from V and 1 base from J, with 6 bases between. Germline CDR1 reads SGHTA; CDR2 reads FQGNSA. DNA for the CDR3: TGTGCCAGCAGCTTTTCAGAGAACACTGAAGCTTTCTTT. It encodes CASSFSENTEAFF.

The chain employs TRBV20-1 and TRBJ2-7; D unresolved. The germline gives CDR1 DFQATT, CDR2 SNEGSKA (reference sequence). The V end was cut by 6 bases, the J end by 0 bases, with 3 bases between. CDR3 size: 10 residues. CDR3 sequence: CSALSYEQYF. CDR3 DNA: TGCAGTGCCCTCTCCTACGAGCAGTACTTC.